A selection of T cell receptor beta chains follows, all from one sample in a study of cytomegalovirus exposure and HLA in healthy donors. This table comes from immunoSEQ multiplex PCR, and its TCRdb copy is limited to in-frame clones, with some not included. The sample has 180,000 or so clones, 76% seen once; the top ten hold 2% to 3%. The sample comprised PBMCs. Every receptor here comes from a woman younger than 45 in good health and CMV-seropositive. Each CDR3 is given with its conserved first and last residue.

TRBJ2-7 TRBV7-8 CASSSQGRGYEQYF
TRBJ2-1 TRBV18 CASTTGSNEQFF
TRBJ2-7 TRBV5-1 CASSLRGAPYEQYF
TRBJ1-1 TRBV12-5 CASGLGTGRGTEAFF
TRBJ1-5 TRBV6-6 CASNYNPRNQPQHF
TRBJ1-6 TRBV14 CASSQDRRAADSPLHF
TRBJ2-3 TRBV6-5 CASAPAGGITDTQYF
TRBJ2-7 TRBV20-1 CSATRTNEQYF
TRBJ1-2 TRBV30 CAWSEDRGLDGYTF
TRBJ2-7 TRBV7-9 CASSSTYERVYEQYF
TRBJ2-2 TRBV5-1 CASRSAGANTGELFF
TRBJ2-7 TRBV7-6 CASSLAGAGGYEQYF
TRBJ1-2 TRBV6-6 CASSYSGQNYGYTF
TRBJ1-4 TRBV7-2 CASSLRQQGAGEKLFF
TRBJ2-7 TRBV4-1 CASSQTVLYEQYF
TRBJ2-7 TRBV2 CASKDRVDEQYF
. TRBV27 CASRVAGGEGYEQYF
TRBJ1-2 TRBV6-5 CASNPTGLLRGYTF
TRBJ1-6 TRBV7-2 CASSPQGASYNSPLHF
TRBJ1-2 TRBV29-1 CSVEGGGAANYGYTF
TRBJ2-7 TRBV19 CASSMDRGSYEQYF
TRBJ2-7 TRBV5-1 CASSPRGTPRAQYF
TRBJ1-2 TRBV2 CASSGQGSYGYTF
TRBJ1-4 TRBV25-1 CASSAGQGNEKLFF
TRBJ1-2 TRBV15 CATSRVRVGQCTF
TRBJ1-2 TRBV7-9 CSSSTGRSHANYGYTF
TRBJ2-1 TRBV9 CASSVWGRASLNEQFF